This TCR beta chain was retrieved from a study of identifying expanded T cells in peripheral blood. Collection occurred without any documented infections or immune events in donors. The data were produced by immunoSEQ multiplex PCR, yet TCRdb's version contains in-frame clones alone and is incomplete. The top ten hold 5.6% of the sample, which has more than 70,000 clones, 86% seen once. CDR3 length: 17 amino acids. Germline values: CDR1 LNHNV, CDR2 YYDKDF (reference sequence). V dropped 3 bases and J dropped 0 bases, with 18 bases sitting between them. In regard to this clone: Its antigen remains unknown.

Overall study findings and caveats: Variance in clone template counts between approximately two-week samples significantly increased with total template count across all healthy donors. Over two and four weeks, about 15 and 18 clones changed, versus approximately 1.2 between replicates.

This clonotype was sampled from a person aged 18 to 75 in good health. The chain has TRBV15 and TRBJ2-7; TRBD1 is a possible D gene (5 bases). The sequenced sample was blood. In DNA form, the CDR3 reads TGTGCCACCAGCAGCCCCCTCGGCAGGGCCTCCTCCTACGAGCAGTACTTC. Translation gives CATSSPLGRASSYEQYF.